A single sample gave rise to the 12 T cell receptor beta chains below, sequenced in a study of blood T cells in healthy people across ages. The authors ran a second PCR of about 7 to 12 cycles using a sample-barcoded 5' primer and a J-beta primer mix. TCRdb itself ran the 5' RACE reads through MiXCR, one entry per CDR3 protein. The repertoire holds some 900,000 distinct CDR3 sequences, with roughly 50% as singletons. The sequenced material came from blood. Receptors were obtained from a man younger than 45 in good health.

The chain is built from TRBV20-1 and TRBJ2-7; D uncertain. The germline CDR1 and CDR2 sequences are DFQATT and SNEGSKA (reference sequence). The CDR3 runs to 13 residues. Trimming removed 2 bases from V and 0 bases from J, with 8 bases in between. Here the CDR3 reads CSARKESSYEQYF. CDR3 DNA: TGCAGTGCTAGAAAAGAGAGCTCCTACGAGCAGTACTTC.

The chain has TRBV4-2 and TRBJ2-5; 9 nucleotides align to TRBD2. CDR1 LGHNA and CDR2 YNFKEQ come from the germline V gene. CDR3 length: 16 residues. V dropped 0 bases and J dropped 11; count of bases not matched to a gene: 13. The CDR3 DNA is TGTGCCAGCAGCCAAGATCCTAGCGGGGTTTACAATGAGCAGTACTTC. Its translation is CASSQDPSGVYNEQYF.

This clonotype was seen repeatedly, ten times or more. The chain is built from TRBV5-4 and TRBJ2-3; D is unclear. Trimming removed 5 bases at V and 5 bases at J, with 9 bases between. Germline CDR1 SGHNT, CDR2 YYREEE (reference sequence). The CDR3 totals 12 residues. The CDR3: CASSSGEDTQYF. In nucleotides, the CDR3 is TGTGCCAGCAGTTCAGGAGAAGATACGCAGTATTTT.

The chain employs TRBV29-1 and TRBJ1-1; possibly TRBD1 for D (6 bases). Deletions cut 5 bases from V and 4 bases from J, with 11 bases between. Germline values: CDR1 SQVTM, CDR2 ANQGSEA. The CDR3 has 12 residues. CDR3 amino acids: CSVYDRLTEAFF. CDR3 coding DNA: TGCAGCGTTTACGACAGGCTCACTGAAGCTTTCTTT.

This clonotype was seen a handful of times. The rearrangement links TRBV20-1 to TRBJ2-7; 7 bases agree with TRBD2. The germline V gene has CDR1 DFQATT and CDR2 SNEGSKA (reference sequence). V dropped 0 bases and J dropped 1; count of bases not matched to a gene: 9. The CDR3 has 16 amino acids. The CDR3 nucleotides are TGCAGTGCTAGAGATCCCTCAGCGGGGCAATCCTACGAGCAGTACTTC. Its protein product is CSARDPSAGQSYEQYF.

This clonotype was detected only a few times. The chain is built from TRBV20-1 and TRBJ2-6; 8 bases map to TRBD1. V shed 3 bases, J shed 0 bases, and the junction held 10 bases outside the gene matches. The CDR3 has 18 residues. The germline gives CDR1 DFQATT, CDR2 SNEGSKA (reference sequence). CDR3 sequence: CSARETGVSVSGANVLTF. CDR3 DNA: TGCAGTGCTAGGGAGACAGGGGTTAGCGTCTCTGGGGCCAACGTCCTGACTTTC.

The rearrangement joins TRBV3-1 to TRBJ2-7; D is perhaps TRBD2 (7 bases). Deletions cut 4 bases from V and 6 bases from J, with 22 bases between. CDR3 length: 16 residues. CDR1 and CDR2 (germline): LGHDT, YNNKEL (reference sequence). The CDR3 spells CASSLSWGGASAEQYF. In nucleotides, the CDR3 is TGTGCCAGCAGCCTGTCTTGGGGGGGCGCTTCCGCCGAGCAGTACTTC.

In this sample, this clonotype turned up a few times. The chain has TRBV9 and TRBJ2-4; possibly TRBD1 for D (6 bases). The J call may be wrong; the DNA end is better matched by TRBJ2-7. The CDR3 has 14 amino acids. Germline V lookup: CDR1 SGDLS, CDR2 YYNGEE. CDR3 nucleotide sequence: TGTGCCAGCAGCGTAGGTACAGGGCTTGTCGAGCAGTACTTC. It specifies CASSVGTGLVEQYF.

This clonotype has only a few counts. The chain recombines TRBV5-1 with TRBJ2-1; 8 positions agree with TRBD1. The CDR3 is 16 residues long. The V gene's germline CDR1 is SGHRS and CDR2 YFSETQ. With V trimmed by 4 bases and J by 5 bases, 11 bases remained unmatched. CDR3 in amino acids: CASSLGGDRPNNEQFF. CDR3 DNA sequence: TGCGCCAGCAGCCTTGGAGGGGACAGGCCAAACAATGAGCAGTTCTTC.

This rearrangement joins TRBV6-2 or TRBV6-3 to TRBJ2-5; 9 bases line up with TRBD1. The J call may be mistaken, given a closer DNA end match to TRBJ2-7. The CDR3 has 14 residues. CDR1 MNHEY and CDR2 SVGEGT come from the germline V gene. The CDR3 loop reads CASRRGQGLYEQYF. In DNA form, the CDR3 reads TGTGCCAGCAGAAGGGGACAGGGCCTGTACGAGCAGTACTTC.

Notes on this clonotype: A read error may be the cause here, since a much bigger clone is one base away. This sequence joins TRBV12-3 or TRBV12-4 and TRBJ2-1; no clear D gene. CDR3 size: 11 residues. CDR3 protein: CTSSLPHEQFF. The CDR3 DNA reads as TGTACCAGCAGCCTCCCACATGAGCAGTTCTTC.

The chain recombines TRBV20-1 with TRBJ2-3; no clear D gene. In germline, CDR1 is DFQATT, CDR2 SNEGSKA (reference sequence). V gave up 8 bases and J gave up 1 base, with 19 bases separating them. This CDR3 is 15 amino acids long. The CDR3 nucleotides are TGCAGTATCCTCGCCCGCGATCCAGGCACAGATACGCAGTATTTT. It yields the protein CSILARDPGTDTQYF.